This TCR beta chain was recorded in a study of CXCR3-negative and CXCR3-positive naive CD8 T cells. Study-level points and caveats: TRB CDR3s of CXCR3-positive naive cells were more hydrophobic than those of CXCR3-negative naive cells.

The libraries of TRB cDNA were prepared using 5' RACE with UMI labels. TCRdb reprocessed the 5' RACE reads and stores each CDR3 protein as one record, lacking DNA. The sample totals roughly 63,000 distinct CDR3 sequences; its top ten clones hold 4.8%. Note on this clonotype: Its antigen is undetermined.

The material sequenced was naive CXCR3+ CD8+ T cells from blood. Regarding subset: CD45RO-CCR7+CD27+CD95- naive CD8+ T cells expressing CXCR3 (TNR3+). This TCR was sampled from a human donor in good health. Some clones in this sample may be carry-over from other donors' samples.

CDR3 sequence: CSVTGTEETQYF. The genes are TRBV29-1 and TRBJ2-5; TCRdb's D call of TRBD1 is untestable without DNA. Looked up from germline, CDR1 is SQVTM and CDR2 is ANQGSEA. This CDR3 has 12 amino acids.